The 16 T cell receptor beta chains given below trace back to one sample, sequenced in a study of T cell responses to AZD1222 COVID-19 vaccine (dated by TCRdb to the early 2020s). The library was made by the immunoSEQ multiplex PCR assay. In its TCRdb copy, this immuneACCESS table keeps in-frame sequences only and misses some clones. Where compared with another copy, unresolved V genes explain less than half of these, and the others have no known cause. The sample records roughly 35,000 clones, more than 75% of which are singletons. 3.5% to 5.5% of the sample is in the top ten clones. The time point label of this sample denotes: about 28 days (+/-7) after the second vaccine dose. Sequenced material: peripheral blood, taken 28 days after the second AZD1222 dose. The receptor source for this set is an adult who received the AZD1222 COVID-19 vaccine.

J is TRBJ2-1 and V is TRBV20-1; D possibly corresponds to TRBD1 (5 bases). The V end was cut by 3 bases, the J end by 8 bases, with 20 bases between. This CDR3 contains 15 residues. Germline CDR1 and CDR2: DFQATT and SNEGSKA (reference sequence). The chain's CDR3 is CSASFPDRNRDEQFF. Written as DNA, the CDR3 is TGCAGTGCTAGTTTCCCCGACAGAAATCGGGATGAGCAGTTCTTC.

This clone was detected a few times. This sequence joins TRBV5-1 and TRBJ2-7, with TRBD2 matching over 7 bases. Germline V CDR1 and CDR2: SGHRS, YFSETQ. The J segment lost 2 bases and the V segment lost 0 bases, leaving 8 bases of the junction unmatched. This CDR3 has 16 residues. As DNA, the CDR3 is TGCGCCAGCAGCTTGGAGGTAGCGGGCCCTACCTACGAGCAGTACGTC. It codes for CASSLEVAGPTYEQYV.

The chain uses TRBV12-5 and TRBJ2-2; D is unclear. From germline, CDR1 is LGHNT and CDR2 FRNRAP. Trimming pared 2 bases from V and 4 bases from J, leaving 14 bases between. This CDR3 region has 16 residues. CDR3 region: CASGLYPLSGTGELFF. The CDR3 coding sequence is TGTGCTAGTGGTTTGTACCCCCTTTCAGGCACCGGGGAGCTGTTTTTT.

Comment on this clone: Other DNA sequences from this sample encode an identical CDR3 as well. V usage is TRBV7-9 and J usage is TRBJ1-2; no firm D call. CDR1 is SEHNR and CDR2 is FQNEAQ in the germline V gene (reference sequence). Trimming shortened V by 4 bases and J by 1 base, and 4 bases separated the two germline ends. The CDR3 totals 12 residues. The CDR3 bases are TGTGCCAGCAGCTCAAGTAACTATGGCTACACCTTC. Translated, it gives CASSSSNYGYTF.

This CDR3 reads CASSDSPGTGGADTQYF. CDR3 nucleotide sequence: TGTGCCAGCAGTGACTCCCCGGGGACAGGGGGAGCAGATACGCAGTATTTT. V is TRBV6-4 and J is TRBJ2-3; 11 bases map to TRBD1. With V trimmed by 0 bases and J by 4 bases, 6 bases remained unmatched. The CDR3 length is 17 residues. The germline gives CDR1 MRHNA, CDR2 SNTAGT.

This clone has only one observation. The gene calls are TRBV24-1 and TRBJ2-5; D gene unclear. The CDR3 extends over 12 amino acids. Germline CDR1 and CDR2: KGHDR and SFDVKD. V was shortened by 4 bases and J by 4 bases, with 6 bases between the two germline ends. As DNA, the CDR3 is TGTGCCACCAGTGACAGCCTAGAGACCCAGTACTTC. Protein sequence: CATSDSLETQYF.

This chain links TRBV5-1 with TRBJ2-2; D is undetermined. V lost 0 bases to trimming and J lost 3 bases, with 9 bases between them. The CDR3 consists of 15 residues. Germline CDR1 and CDR2: SGHRS and YFSETQ. This CDR3 is CASSLDPGHTGELFF. CDR3 in DNA: TGCGCCAGCAGCTTGGACCCGGGTCACACCGGGGAGCTGTTTTTT.

CDR3 nucleotides: TGTGCCAGCAGCGACGGGACGGTGAACACTGAAGCTTTCTTT. This sequence encodes CASSDGTVNTEAFF. The chain joins TRBV11-1 to TRBJ1-1; D may be TRBD1 (5 bases). Germline V lookup: CDR1 SGHAT, CDR2 FQDESV (reference sequence). This CDR3 comprises 14 residues. The ends were cut back, 5 bases at V and 0 bases at J, with 10 bases in the middle.

The V call is TRBV10-3, the J call TRBJ2-2; 7 bases line up with TRBD1. Germline CDR1 and CDR2: ENHRY and SYGVKD. Trimming removed 6 bases from V and 4 bases from J; junction bases left unmatched: 14. The CDR3 is made up of 17 amino acids. The CDR3 DNA follows: TGTGCCATCAGCCACACCACGACAGGGCCGGGCACCGGGGAGCTGTTTTTT. Protein sequence: CAISHTTTGPGTGELFF.

The chain links TRBV11-3 to TRBJ2-7, with D perhaps matching TRBD1 (6 bases). The germline V gene encodes CDR1 SGHNT and CDR2 YENEEA. Deletions cut 6 bases from V and 2 bases from J, with 20 bases between. The CDR3 consists of 16 residues. CDR3 residues: CASSLTTGRQAYEQYV. The DNA for the CDR3 is TGTGCCAGCAGTTTAACGACAGGACGACAGGCCTACGAGCAGTACGTC.

The chain combines TRBV19 with TRBJ2-7, with D perhaps matching TRBD1 or TRBD2 (5 bases each). V was clipped by 4 bases and J by 1 base, with 8 bases between them. There are 13 residues in the CDR3. Germline loops: CDR1 LNHDA, CDR2 SQIVND (reference sequence). CDR3: CASSRDGSYEQYV. The CDR3 coding sequence is TGTGCCAGTAGTAGGGACGGTTCCTACGAGCAGTACGTC.

This clone was picked up one time. The chain has TRBV27 and TRBJ2-5; 7 nucleotides match TRBD1. With 5 bases clipped from V and 3 bases from J, the junction kept 6 bases outside the gene matches. The CDR3 is 14 amino acids. Germline loops: CDR1 MNHEY, CDR2 SMNVEV (reference sequence). CDR3 DNA sequence: TGTGCCAGCAGTCGTGACAGGGCTAAAGAGACCCAGTACTTC. As protein: CASSRDRAKETQYF.

The V call is TRBV18, the J call TRBJ2-7, with D possibly being TRBD1 (5 bases). V gave up 6 bases and J gave up 2 bases, with 17 bases separating them. Germline lookup yields CDR1 KGHSH and CDR2 LQKENI. The CDR3 totals 15 residues. CDR3 region: CASSSGHTNTYEQYV. Written as DNA, the CDR3 is TGTGCCAGCTCCTCAGGACATACCAATACCTACGAGCAGTACGTC.

This clone appeared a single time. The chain employs TRBV27 and TRBJ2-3, with unresolved D. V was trimmed by 3 bases and J by 3 bases, leaving 16 bases between them. Germline assignment: CDR1 MNHEY and CDR2 SMNVEV (reference sequence). There are 16 residues in the CDR3. This CDR3 is CASSFGSTHITDTQYF. CDR3 in DNA: TGTGCCAGCAGTTTTGGCTCTACCCATATAACAGATACGCAGTATTTT.

The rearrangement uses TRBV18 and TRBJ2-5; unclear D gene. Germline V gives CDR1 KGHSH, CDR2 LQKENI. There are 13 residues in the CDR3. The V gene lost 4 bases and the J gene lost 1 base, with 7 bases spanning the gap. CDR3 DNA sequence: TGTGCCAGCTCACGCCATACCCAAGAGACCCAGTACTTC. Translated: CASSRHTQETQYF.

There are a few counts of this clone. CDR3 bases: TGTGCCAGTAGTATAGGGGCAGGACAGGGAGAATACGAGCAGTACTTC. Translating it yields CASSIGAGQGEYEQYF. The chain couples TRBV19 to TRBJ2-7, with 8 bases fitting TRBD1. The germline V gene encodes CDR1 LNHDA and CDR2 SQIVND (reference sequence). J gave up 4 bases and V 1 base, and 9 bases lay outside the gene matches. The CDR3 is 16 residues long.